The 8 T cell receptor beta chains listed next were all sequenced from one sample in a study of T cell repertoires in cytomegalovirus infection. TCRdb redid the calling of the reads with MiXCR, one entry per CDR3 protein. The profile shows roughly 500,000 distinct CDR3 sequences, 11% of them singletons. Sequenced: PBMCs. The receptor source for this set is a human donor in good health (CMV status not recorded). Some clones in this sample may be carry-over from other donors' samples.

This CDR3 is CASSLDRQELRWVTEAFF. Written as DNA, the CDR3 is TGCGCCAGCAGCTTGGATCGACAGGAGCTTCGGTGGGTCACTGAAGCTTTCTTT. This rearrangement joins TRBV5-1 to TRBJ1-1, with D possibly TRBD1 on 6 matching bases. CDR1 SGHRS and CDR2 YFSETQ come from the germline V gene. CDR3 size: 18 residues. The V end was cut by 0 bases, the J end by 4 bases, with 22 bases between. The whole variable domain, remainder taken from reference TRBV5-1 and TRBJ1-1, is KAGVTQTPRYLIKTRGQQVTLSCSPISGHRSVSWYQQTPGQGLQFLFEYFSETQRNKGNFPGRFSGRQFSNSRSEMNVSTLELGDSALYLCASSLDRQELRWVTEAFFGQGTRLTVV.

There are many counts of this clonotype. The gene calls are TRBV7-2 and TRBJ1-4, with TRBD1 matching 7 bases. Germline lookup yields CDR1 SGHTA and CDR2 FQGNSA. The CDR3 totals 14 residues. Trimming at V came to 4 bases and at J to 5 bases, leaving 4 bases not matched to a gene. CDR3 nucleotide sequence: TGTGCCAGCAGCTCGGGACAGAGAAATGAAAAACTGTTTTTT. It translates to CASSSGQRNEKLFF.

This clonotype was found many times. V and J are TRBV7-3 and TRBJ1-6, with D unresolved. CDR1 and CDR2 from the germline V gene are SGHTA and FQGTGA. Trimming removed 3 bases at V and 10 bases at J, with 10 bases between. The CDR3 runs to 13 residues. The CDR3 loop is CASSLDVRSPLHF. The DNA of the CDR3 is TGTGCCAGCAGCTTGGACGTACGATCACCCCTCCACTTT. The full variable domain, its missing parts supplied by reference TRBV7-3 and TRBJ1-6, is GAGVSQTPSNKVTEKGKYVELRCDPISGHTALYWYRQSLGQGPEFLIYFQGTGAADDSGLPNDRFFAVRPEGSVSTLKIQRTERGDSAVYLCASSLDVRSPLHFGNGTRLTVT.

There are a few counts of this clonotype. The rearrangement uses TRBV7-9 and TRBJ1-1; a weak D match, TRBD1 (5 bases). The CDR3 length is 17 residues. Trimming stripped 5 bases from V and 0 bases from J, with 19 bases between. From germline, CDR1 is SEHNR and CDR2 FQNEAQ (reference sequence). The CDR3 loop is CASSGPGLLGLNTEAFF. As DNA, the CDR3 is TGTGCCAGCAGCGGACCGGGCCTCTTGGGACTGAACACTGAAGCTTTCTTT.

This clonotype has only a few counts. The CDR3 region has the DNA TGTGCCAGCAGCTTAGTCCGGTTCACGGAAAAACTGTTTTTT. Its protein is CASSLVRFTEKLFF. This sequence joins TRBV11-2 and TRBJ1-4; D unresolved. Germline assignment: CDR1 SGHAT and CDR2 FQNNGV. The V end was cut by 1 base, the J end by 8 bases, with 11 bases between. The CDR3 sequence is 14 residues long.

The gene calls are TRBV20-1 and TRBJ1-1; D might be TRBD1 (6 bases). The V gene's germline CDR1 is DFQATT and CDR2 SNEGSKA (reference sequence). The CDR3 consists of 11 residues. In nucleotides, the CDR3 is TGCAGGGCCCACAGGGTTACTGAAGCTTTCTTT. Its protein is CRAHRVTEAFF.

This clonotype was detected only a few times. V gene TRBV28 combines with J gene TRBJ2-1; TRBD2 aligns across 9 bases. After removal of 5 bases from V and 9 bases from J, the junction contained 11 bases not matched to a gene. Germline V gene sequence: CDR1 MDHEN, CDR2 SYDVKM. CDR3 length: 15 residues. The CDR3 DNA is TGTGCCAGCAGTGACAGCGGGAGGATCGGAGGTGAGCAGTTCTTC. It encodes CASSDSGRIGGEQFF.

This clonotype was counted ten times or more. The chain is built from TRBV9 and TRBJ2-5; 9 bases align to TRBD2. The CDR3 loop spans 16 amino acids. Germline assignment: CDR1 SGDLS and CDR2 YYNGEE. V shed 0 bases, J shed 5 bases, and the junction held 8 bases outside the gene matches. The CDR3 DNA sequence: TGTGCCAGCAGCGTAGGGCTAGCGGGACTGGGGGAGACCCAGTACTTC. This encodes CASSVGLAGLGETQYF.